This T cell receptor beta chain was recovered during a study of blood T cell repertoires in COVID-19. Across the study: PBMCs, B-cell-depleted T cells, or T cells provided the cDNA or gDNA that made up the material.

This clone has only a few counts. As processed by the authors: Researchers report that nucleated cell counts were estimated from reference gene primer amplification. Using immunoSEQ multiplex PCR, the repertoire was profiled, and TCRdb retains in-frame clones only, with some absent. V, J and clone size were drawn from that table, and D and trimming were deduced from the DNA. In the table there are around 19,000 clones, approximately 79% of which are singletons. The CDR3 covers 12 residues. V was pared by 1 base and J by 3 bases, with 3 bases between. In germline, CDR1 is LNHNV, CDR2 YYDKDF (reference sequence).

This chain links TRBV15 with TRBJ1-1; D is unresolved. Sequenced input: peripheral blood. The origin of this receptor is an elderly man with acute or convalescent COVID-19. The CDR3 reads CATSRGHTEAFF. CDR3 DNA: TGTGCCACCAGCAGAGGGCACACTGAAGCTTTCTTT.